This TCR beta chain was sequenced for a study of CD8+CD57+ T cells in acquired aplastic anemia. Study background: DNA per sorted CD4+ or CD8+ sample ranged roughly 0.19 to 30 ug, averaging roughly 3.2 ug. Whole-study findings and limits: Shared by patients and controls, some 29 CD8+ CDR3s were abundant in patients. Between patients and controls, CD8+ Simpson's diversity did not vary significantly.

As for this clonotype: As yet, its antigen is unknown. This is likely a read error, given that the CDR3 carries no conserved phenylalanine or tryptophan at its end.

CDR3 and TCR beta VDJ profiling relied on a genomic DNA template. TCRdb re-derived calls from the reads in MiXCR, one entry per CDR3 protein. The table records 150,000 to 200,000 distinct CDR3 sequences, around half of them present only once. For sequencing, patients were chosen who had shown expansion of CD8+CD57+ cells by flow cytometry. Among the patients, all had severe acquired aplastic anemia. The CDR3 consists of 12 residues. Trimming left V 6 bases short and J 1 base short, with 6 bases between. CDR1 is SGHTA, CDR2 FQGTGA, per germline. Source material: sorted CD4+, CD8+, or CD8+CD57+ T cells (not recorded which) from PBMCs. The clonotype was recovered from a human donor with aplastic anemia. The gene calls are TRBV7-3 and TRBJ1-1; no firm D call. CDR3 amino acids: CASSYANTEAFL. The DNA for the CDR3 is TGTGCCAGCAGTTACGCGAACACTGAAGCTTTCCTT.